The 5 T cell receptor beta chains below come from one sample, sequenced in a study of cytomegalovirus exposure and HLA in healthy donors. The protocol was immunoSEQ multiplex PCR, while the TCRdb copy is restricted to in-frame clones and leaves out a portion. The sample contains some 310,000 clones, over 75% of which appear only once. The sample was PBMCs. The receptors were sampled from a man aged 30 to 39 in good health and CMV-seronegative.

The gene calls are TRBV27 and TRBJ2-5, with 10 bases matching TRBD1. The germline V gene has CDR1 MNHEY and CDR2 SMNVEV (reference sequence). The CDR3 is 16 amino acids. V lost 6 bases and J lost 5; bases outside the gene matches: 12. The CDR3 reads CASSRTGGDPKETQYF. For the CDR3, the DNA is TGTGCCAGCAGCCGGACAGGGGGAGATCCTAAGGAGACCCAGTACTTC.

This clone came up a few times. The chain uses TRBV5-4 and TRBJ1-6, with a tentative D call TRBD1 (6 bases). Germline V gene sequence: CDR1 SGHNT, CDR2 YYREEE (reference sequence). The V end was cut by 3 bases, the J end by 10 bases, with 14 bases between. The CDR3 is 14 amino acids. The CDR3: CASSSRQEVSPLHF. CDR3 sequence (DNA): TGTGCCAGCAGCTCCCGACAGGAAGTCTCACCCCTCCACTTT. Drawing the rest from reference TRBV5-4 and TRBJ1-6, the complete variable domain is ETGVTQSPTHLIKTRGQQVTLRCSSQSGHNTVSWYQQALGQGPQFIFQYYREEENGRGNFPPRFSGLQFPNYSSELNVNALELDDSALYLCASSSRQEVSPLHFGNGTRLTVT.

The V and J genes are TRBV7-9 and TRBJ1-2; 10 bases agree with TRBD1. V was clipped by 8 bases and J by 7 bases; unmatched bases: 10. Germline assignment: CDR1 SEHNR and CDR2 FQNEAQ (reference sequence). The CDR3 is 14 residues long. The CDR3 coding sequence is TGTGCCAGCCTTAGCTACGGGACAGGGGTTGGCTACACCTTC. It codes for CASLSYGTGVGYTF.

The chain carries TRBV14 and TRBJ2-3; D might be TRBD2 (5 bases). Trimming removed 9 bases at V and 2 bases at J, with 15 bases between. The CDR3 has 14 residues. Germline V gives CDR1 SGHDN, CDR2 FVKESK. The CDR3 coding sequence is TGTGCCAGTTGCTATGGAGGTCCCACAGATACGCAGTATTTT. The encoded protein is CASCYGGPTDTQYF. The complete variable domain, with remaining parts taken from reference TRBV14 and TRBJ2-3, reads EAGVTQFPSHSVIEKGQTVTLRCDPISGHDNLYWYRRVMGKEIKFLLHFVKESKQDESGMPNNRFLAERTGGTYSTLKVQPAELEDSGVYFCASCYGGPTDTQYFGPGTRLTVL.

This clone has just one count. The rearrangement joins TRBV4-1 to TRBJ2-7, with TRBD1 matching 9 bases. CDR3 size: 17 residues. Per germline, CDR1 MGHRA and CDR2 YSYEKL. The V gene end was trimmed by 4 bases and the J gene end by 1 base; junction bases not matched to a gene: 11. The CDR3 sequence: CASSPRTGESYSYEQYF. CDR3 coding DNA: TGCGCCAGCAGCCCAAGGACAGGGGAGTCATATTCCTACGAGCAGTACTTC.